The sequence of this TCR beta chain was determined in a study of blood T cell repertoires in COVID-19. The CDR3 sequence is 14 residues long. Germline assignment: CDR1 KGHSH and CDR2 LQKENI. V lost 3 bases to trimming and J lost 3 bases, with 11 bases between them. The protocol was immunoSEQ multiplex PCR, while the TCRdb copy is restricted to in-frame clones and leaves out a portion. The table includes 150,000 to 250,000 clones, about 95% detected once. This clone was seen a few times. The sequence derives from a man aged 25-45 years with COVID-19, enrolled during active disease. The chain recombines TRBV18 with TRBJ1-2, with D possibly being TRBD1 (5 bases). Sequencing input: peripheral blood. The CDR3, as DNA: TGTGCCAGCTCACCCTCGGGGGTTGACTATGGCTACACCTTC. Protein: CASSPSGVDYGYTF. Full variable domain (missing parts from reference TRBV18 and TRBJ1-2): NAGVMQNPRHLVRRRGQEARLRCSPMKGHSHVYWYRQLPEEGLKFMVYLQKENIIDESGMPKERFSAEFPKEGPSILRIQQVVRGDSAAYFCASSPSGVDYGYTFGSGTRLTVV.